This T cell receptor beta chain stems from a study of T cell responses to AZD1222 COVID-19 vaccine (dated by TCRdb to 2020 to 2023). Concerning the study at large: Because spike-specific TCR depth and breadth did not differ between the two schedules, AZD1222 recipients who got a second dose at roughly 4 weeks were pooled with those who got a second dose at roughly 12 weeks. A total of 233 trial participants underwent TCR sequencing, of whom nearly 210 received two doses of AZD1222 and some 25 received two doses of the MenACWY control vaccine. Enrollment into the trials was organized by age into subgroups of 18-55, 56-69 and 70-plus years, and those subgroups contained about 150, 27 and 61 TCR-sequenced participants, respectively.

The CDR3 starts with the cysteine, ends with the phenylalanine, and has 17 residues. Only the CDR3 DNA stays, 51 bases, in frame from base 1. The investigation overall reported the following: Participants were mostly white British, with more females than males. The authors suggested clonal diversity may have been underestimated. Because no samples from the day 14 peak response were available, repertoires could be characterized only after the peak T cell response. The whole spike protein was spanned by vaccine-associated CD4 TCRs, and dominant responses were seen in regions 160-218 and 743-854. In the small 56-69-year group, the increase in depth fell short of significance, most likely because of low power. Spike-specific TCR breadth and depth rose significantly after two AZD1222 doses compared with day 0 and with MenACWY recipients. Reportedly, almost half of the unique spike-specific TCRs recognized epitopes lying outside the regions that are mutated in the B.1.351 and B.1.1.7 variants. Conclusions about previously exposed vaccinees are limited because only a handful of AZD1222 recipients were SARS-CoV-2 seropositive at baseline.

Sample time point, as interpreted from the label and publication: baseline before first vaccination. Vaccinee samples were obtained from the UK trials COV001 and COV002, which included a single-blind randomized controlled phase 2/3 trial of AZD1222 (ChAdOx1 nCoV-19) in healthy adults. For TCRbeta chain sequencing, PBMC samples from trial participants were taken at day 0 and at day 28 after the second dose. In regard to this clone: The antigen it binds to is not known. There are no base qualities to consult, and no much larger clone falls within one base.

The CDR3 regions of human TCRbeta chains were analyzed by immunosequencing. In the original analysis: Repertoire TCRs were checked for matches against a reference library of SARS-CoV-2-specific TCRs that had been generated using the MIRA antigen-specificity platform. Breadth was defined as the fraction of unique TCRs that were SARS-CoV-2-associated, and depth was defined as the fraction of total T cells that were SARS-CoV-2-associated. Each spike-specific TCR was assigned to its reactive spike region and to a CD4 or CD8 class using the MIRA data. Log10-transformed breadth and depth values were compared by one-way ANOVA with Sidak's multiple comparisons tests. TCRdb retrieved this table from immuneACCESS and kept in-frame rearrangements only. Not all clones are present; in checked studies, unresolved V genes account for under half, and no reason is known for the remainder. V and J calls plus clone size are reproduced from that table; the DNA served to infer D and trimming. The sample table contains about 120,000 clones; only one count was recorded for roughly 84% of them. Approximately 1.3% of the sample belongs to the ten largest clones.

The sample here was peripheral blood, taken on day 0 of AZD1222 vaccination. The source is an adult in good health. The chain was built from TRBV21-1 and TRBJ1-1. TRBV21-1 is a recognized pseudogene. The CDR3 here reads CASSFAPERWRNTEAFF. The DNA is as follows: TGTGCCAGCAGCTTCGCCCCAGAGAGGTGGAGGAACACTGAAGCTTTCTTT.